This entry is about one T cell receptor beta chain. Its antigen remains unknown. The data are from a study of glioma-infiltrating T cells after dendritic cell vaccination. Overall study context: Autologous tumor lysate-pulsed dendritic cell vaccination was given between the early 2000s and the early 2010s. Study results and limitations: TCR clonality showed no direct relationship with survival.

PBMC sampling occurred before vaccination, two weeks after the third dose, and at progression. The repertoire was sequenced with immunoSEQ multiplex PCR; TCRdb's copy has only in-frame clones and lacks some. Of fewer than 85,000 clones listed, about 90% were seen once; the top ten hold 3.2%. The germline gives CDR1 PRHDT, CDR2 FYEKMQ (reference sequence). CDR3 length: 15 residues. V dropped 1 base and J dropped 7; count of bases not matched to a gene: 5. The sequencing here drew on blood, taken before dendritic cell vaccination. The sequence derives from a human donor with glioblastoma. The J gene is TRBJ1-4, the V gene TRBV13, with 8 bases identical to TRBD1. The DNA of the CDR3 is TGTGCCAGCAGCTTAGCAGGGGGCGGTCGTGAAAAACTGTTTTTT. Its translation: CASSLAGGGREKLFF.